Listed below are T cell receptor beta chains from one sample, sequenced in a study of shared clonotypes between healthy human individuals. Profiled with immunoSEQ multiplex PCR; TCRdb holds only in-frame clones, not every one. The sample lists about 700,000 clones, about 92% occurring once. The sample consisted of naive CD8+ T cells sorted from blood. These TCRs come from a man aged 30-40 years in good health. CDR3s include the opening cysteine and the closing phenylalanine or tryptophan. The D gene is left open where the match is weak. A row's size may be missing; if present it is once, few, many or a size class.

d_call	j_call	v_call	clone_size	cdr3_aa	cdr3_nt
-	TRBJ2-2	TRBV19	-	CASTGTENTGELFF	TGTGCCAGTACCGGGACTGAGAACACCGGGGAGCTGTTTTTT
-	TRBJ1-2	TRBV7-9	-	CASSSGSSYGYTF	TGTGCCAGCAGTTCCGGGAGTTCCTATGGCTACACCTTC
-	TRBJ1-5	TRBV7-9	once	CASSRGGQPQHF	TGTGCCAGCAGCAGGGGCGGGCAGCCCCAGCATTTT
TRBD1	TRBJ1-4	TRBV29-1	-	CSVVQGANEKLFF	TGCAGCGTCGTCCAGGGGGCTAATGAAAAACTGTTTTTT
-	TRBJ1-2	TRBV4-1	-	CASSQESEFYGYTF	TGCGCCAGCAGCCAAGAATCGGAATTCTATGGCTACACCTTC
-	TRBJ2-7	TRBV15	-	CATSRELGAGNEQYF	TGTGCCACCAGCAGAGAATTGGGGGCTGGAAACGAGCAGTACTTC
-	TRBJ2-5	TRBV2	-	CASRLIIGAAQETQYF	TGTGCCAGCAGGCTTATAATAGGAGCAGCCCAAGAGACCCAGTACTTC
-	TRBJ2-1	TRBV13	-	CASSFGQGGVAGIEFF	TGTGCCAGCAGCTTCGGACAGGGCGGGGTAGCGGGGATAGAGTTCTTC
TRBD2	TRBJ2-1	TRBV28	once	CASSPGTSGYNEQFF	TGTGCCAGCAGTCCCGGGACTAGCGGTTACAATGAGCAGTTCTTC
-	TRBJ2-3	TRBV4-3	-	CASSQDKSFPDTQYF	TGCGCCAGCAGCCAAGATAAAAGTTTCCCAGATACGCAGTATTTT
-	TRBJ2-7	TRBV30	-	CAWSVGAPYEQYF	TGTGCCTGGAGTGTAGGGGCTCCCTACGAGCAGTACTTC
-	TRBJ2-7	TRBV7-2	-	CASIPPSSYEQYF	TGTGCCAGCATCCCCCCGTCCTCCTACGAGCAGTACTTC
-	TRBJ2-1	TRBV5-5	-	CASSLTLQREQFF	TGTGCCAGCAGCTTGACCCTACAGAGAGAGCAGTTCTTC
TRBD1	TRBJ1-2	TRBV29-1	-	CSVEGFWDREEDYGYTF	TGCAGCGTTGAAGGGTTTTGGGACAGGGAAGAGGACTATGGCTACACCTTC
-	TRBJ1-1	TRBV5-1	-	CASSLVQYSEAFF	TGCGCCAGCAGCTTGGTTCAGTATTCTGAAGCTTTCTTT
-	TRBJ2-6	TRBV18	-	CASSPPTGQWSSGANVLTF	TGTGCCAGCTCACCACCGACTGGACAGTGGTCCTCTGGGGCCAACGTCCTGACTTTC
-	TRBJ2-3	TRBV7-2	few	CASSLDWAPALFQYF	TGTGCCAGCAGCTTAGACTGGGCCCCAGCCTTGTTCCAGTATTTT
-	TRBJ2-1	TRBV4-1	-	CASSQRDLLISYNEQFF	TGCGCCAGCAGCCAAAGGGACCTCCTAATATCCTACAATGAGCAGTTCTTC
TRBD1	TRBJ1-1	TRBV30	-	CAWRTGRYIDTEAFF	TGTGCCTGGCGGACAGGGCGGTATATTGACACTGAAGCTTTCTTT
-	TRBJ2-7	TRBV11-2	few	CASSLGRREQYF	TGTGCCAGCAGCTTAGGGAGGCGCGAGCAGTACTTC
-	TRBJ2-1	TRBV7-9	-	CASIATRDSYNEQFF	TGTGCCAGCATCGCTACTCGGGACTCCTACAATGAGCAGTTCTTC
-	TRBJ2-2	TRBV6-5	-	CASSYSIQGALFF	TGTGCCAGCAGTTACTCGATTCAGGGCGCGCTGTTTTTT
-	TRBJ2-1	TRBV27	-	CASVRGHEQFF	TGTGCCAGCGTACGGGGACATGAGCAGTTCTTC
TRBD2	TRBJ2-3	TRBV27	-	CASSPPGTSGSGRDTQYF	TGTGCCAGCAGTCCCCCTGGGACTAGCGGGAGTGGGCGCGATACGCAGTATTTT